In its sample, the clone carrying this TCR beta chain was seen once. Its cognate antigen is unknown. Described time point: after neoadjuvant nivolumab, at surgical resection. Patients were newly diagnosed with stage II-IVA oral cavity squamous cell carcinoma without prior systemic or radiation treatment. This record comes from a study of neoadjuvant anti-PD-1 for oral cavity cancer. Findings of the study overall: PBMC Gini-index clonality exceeded responders' in non-responders post-nivolumab. With three patients per group, TCR findings need larger cohorts.

CDR1 is MDHEN and CDR2 is SYDVKM in the germline V gene. V gave up 11 bases and J gave up 0 bases, with 10 bases separating them. The CDR3 has 12 residues. This table comes from immunoSEQ multiplex PCR, and its TCRdb copy is limited to in-frame clones, with some not included. The data hold 13,000 to 15,000 clones, with less than 75% observed a single time. The sequencing used PBMCs, collected after nivolumab (anti-PD-1) treatment. This TCR was recovered from a person between 35 and 79 years old with oral cavity squamous cell carcinoma. The chain combines TRBV28 with TRBJ1-2; D may be TRBD1 (6 bases). CDR3 sequence reads: CAHQGPNYGYTF. Here the CDR3 DNA reads TGTGCCCATCAGGGGCCTAACTATGGCTACACCTTC.